The text below deals with one T cell receptor (beta chain). The sample comes from a study of response to subunit inactivated influenza vaccine. Each CDR3 protein is one row after TCRdb ran MiXCR on the RT-PCR reads. The profile covers hundreds of thousands of distinct CDR3 sequences, with 7.6% appearing a single time and under 15% taken by the ten largest. Germline V gives CDR1 LGHNA, CDR2 YSLEER. V lost 0 bases, J lost 5 bases, and 4 bases stayed unmatched. The CDR3 runs 15 residues. This clonotype was obtained from a man aged 50 to 69 who received an inactivated influenza vaccine. The rearrangement links TRBV4-3 to TRBJ2-7; 10 positions agree with TRBD2. The source was PBMCs from blood, collected about 23 months after vaccination. The CDR3 spells CASSQDPSGSDEQYF. The CDR3 DNA is TGCGCCAGCAGCCAAGATCCTAGCGGGAGTGACGAGCAGTACTTC.